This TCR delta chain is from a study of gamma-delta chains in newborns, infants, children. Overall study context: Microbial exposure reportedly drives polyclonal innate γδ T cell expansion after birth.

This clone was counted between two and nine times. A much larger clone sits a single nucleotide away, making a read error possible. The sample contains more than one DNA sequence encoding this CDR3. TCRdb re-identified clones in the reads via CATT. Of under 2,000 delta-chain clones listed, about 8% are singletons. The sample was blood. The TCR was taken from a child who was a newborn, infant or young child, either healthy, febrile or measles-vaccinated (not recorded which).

The CDR3 is CAATGGRSWDTRQMFF. In DNA, the CDR3 is TGTGCAGCGACTGGGGGACGCTCCTGGGACACCCGACAGATGTTTTTC. V and J are TRAV29/DV5 and TRDJ3; 9 bases agree with TRDD3. Unmatched junction bases numbered 3, after V lost 5 bases and J lost 0 bases. The CDR3 consists of 16 residues. Germline CDR1 reads NSMFDY; CDR2 reads ISSIKDK.